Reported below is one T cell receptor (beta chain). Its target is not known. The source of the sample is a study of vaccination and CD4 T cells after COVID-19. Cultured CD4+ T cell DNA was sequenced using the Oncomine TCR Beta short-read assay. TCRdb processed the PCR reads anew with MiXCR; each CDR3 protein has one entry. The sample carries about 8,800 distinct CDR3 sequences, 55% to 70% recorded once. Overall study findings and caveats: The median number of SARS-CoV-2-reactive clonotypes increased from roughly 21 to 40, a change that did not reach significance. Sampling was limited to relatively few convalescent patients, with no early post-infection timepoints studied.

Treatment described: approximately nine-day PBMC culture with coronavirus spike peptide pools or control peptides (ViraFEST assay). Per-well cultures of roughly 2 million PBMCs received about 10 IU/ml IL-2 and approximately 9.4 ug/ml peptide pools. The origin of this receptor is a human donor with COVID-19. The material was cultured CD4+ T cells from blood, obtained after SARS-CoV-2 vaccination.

Written as DNA, the CDR3 is TGTGCCAGCAGCTCGGACAGGGCTGATTCACCCCTCCACTTT. Amino acid sequence: CASSSDRADSPLHF. V and J are TRBV7-9 and TRBJ1-6, with TRBD1 matching 8 bases. The CDR3 totals 14 residues. Per the germline V gene, CDR1 is SEHNR and CDR2 is FQNEAQ (reference sequence). The ends lost 4 bases at V and 8 bases at J; junction bases unmatched: 4.